The next 5 T cell receptor beta chains were all read from a single sample in a study of cytomegalovirus exposure and HLA in healthy donors (dated by TCRdb to 2017 to 2019). Library generation was performed with the immunoSEQ multiplex PCR assay. Sourced from immuneACCESS, this table was stored by TCRdb with only in-frame sequences that have V and J called. A share of the clones is absent; for the studies checked, an unresolved V gene accounts for under half, and the remainder has no known explanation. In this sample the table shows 150,000 to 200,000 clones, around 92% of which occur a single time. Together, the top ten hold roughly 4.2% of the sample. Sequencing input: PBMCs. These TCRs come from a man between 18 and 35 years old in good health and CMV-seropositive.

The V gene is TRBV2, the J gene TRBJ2-7, with D tentatively TRBD1 (6 bases). Trimming stripped 4 bases from V and 2 bases from J, with 9 bases between. CDR3 length: 13 amino acids. The germline gives CDR1 SNHLY, CDR2 FYNNEI. The CDR3 here is CASSGTAPYEQYF. DNA of the CDR3: TGTGCCAGCAGTGGGACAGCACCCTACGAGCAGTACTTC.

This clone was seen more than once but under ten times. The chain combines TRBV2 with TRBJ2-7; 8 bases match TRBD2. Trimming removed 4 bases from V and 4 bases from J; junction bases left unmatched: 6. Germline-derived CDR1 and CDR2 are SNHLY and FYNNEI. CDR3 size: 14 residues. CDR3 in amino acids: CASSGGGKEYEQYF. Here the CDR3 DNA reads TGTGCCAGCAGTGGCGGGGGGAAAGAGTACGAGCAGTACTTC. Full variable domain (outside the CDR3, taken from reference TRBV2 and TRBJ2-7): EPEVTQTPSHQVTQMGQEVILRCVPISNHLYFYWYRQILGQKVEFLVSFYNNEISEKSEIFDDQFSVERPDGSNFTLKIRSTKLEDSAMYFCASSGGGKEYEQYFGPGTRLTVT.

The chain couples TRBV2 to TRBJ2-3, with 7 bases lining up with TRBD2. Germline lookup yields CDR1 SNHLY and CDR2 FYNNEI. The CDR3 sequence is 11 residues long. Trimming removed 7 bases from V and 15 bases from J; junction bases left unmatched: 10. Here the CDR3 reads CASKGAGSTYF. The CDR3 DNA sequence: TGTGCCAGCAAGGGAGCGGGATCAACCTATTTT.

J is TRBJ1-2 and V is TRBV7-9; 11 nucleotides line up with TRBD1. The germline gives CDR1 SEHNR, CDR2 FQNEAQ (reference sequence). The CDR3 consists of 14 residues. J gave up 6 bases and V 4 bases, and 4 bases lay outside the gene matches. The CDR3 DNA is TGTGCCAGCAGCTGGGGACAGGGGGAGGATGGCTACACCTTC. Protein: CASSWGQGEDGYTF.

The chain links TRBV19 to TRBJ1-1; 8 nucleotides agree with TRBD1. Looked up from germline, CDR1 is LNHDA and CDR2 is SQIVND (reference sequence). V was clipped by 8 bases and J by 1 base; unmatched bases: 6. This CDR3 is built from 14 residues. The CDR3 region has the DNA TGTGCCAGTCAACCGGACAGGGAGAACACTGAAGCTTTCTTT. As protein: CASQPDRENTEAFF. The full variable domain, in which reference TRBV19 and TRBJ1-1 provide the parts outside the CDR3, is DGGITQSPKYLFRKEGQNVTLSCEQNLNHDAMYWYRQDPGQGLRLIYYSQIVNDFQKGDIAEGYSVSREKKESFPLTVTSAQKNPTAFYLCASQPDRENTEAFFGQGTRLTVV.